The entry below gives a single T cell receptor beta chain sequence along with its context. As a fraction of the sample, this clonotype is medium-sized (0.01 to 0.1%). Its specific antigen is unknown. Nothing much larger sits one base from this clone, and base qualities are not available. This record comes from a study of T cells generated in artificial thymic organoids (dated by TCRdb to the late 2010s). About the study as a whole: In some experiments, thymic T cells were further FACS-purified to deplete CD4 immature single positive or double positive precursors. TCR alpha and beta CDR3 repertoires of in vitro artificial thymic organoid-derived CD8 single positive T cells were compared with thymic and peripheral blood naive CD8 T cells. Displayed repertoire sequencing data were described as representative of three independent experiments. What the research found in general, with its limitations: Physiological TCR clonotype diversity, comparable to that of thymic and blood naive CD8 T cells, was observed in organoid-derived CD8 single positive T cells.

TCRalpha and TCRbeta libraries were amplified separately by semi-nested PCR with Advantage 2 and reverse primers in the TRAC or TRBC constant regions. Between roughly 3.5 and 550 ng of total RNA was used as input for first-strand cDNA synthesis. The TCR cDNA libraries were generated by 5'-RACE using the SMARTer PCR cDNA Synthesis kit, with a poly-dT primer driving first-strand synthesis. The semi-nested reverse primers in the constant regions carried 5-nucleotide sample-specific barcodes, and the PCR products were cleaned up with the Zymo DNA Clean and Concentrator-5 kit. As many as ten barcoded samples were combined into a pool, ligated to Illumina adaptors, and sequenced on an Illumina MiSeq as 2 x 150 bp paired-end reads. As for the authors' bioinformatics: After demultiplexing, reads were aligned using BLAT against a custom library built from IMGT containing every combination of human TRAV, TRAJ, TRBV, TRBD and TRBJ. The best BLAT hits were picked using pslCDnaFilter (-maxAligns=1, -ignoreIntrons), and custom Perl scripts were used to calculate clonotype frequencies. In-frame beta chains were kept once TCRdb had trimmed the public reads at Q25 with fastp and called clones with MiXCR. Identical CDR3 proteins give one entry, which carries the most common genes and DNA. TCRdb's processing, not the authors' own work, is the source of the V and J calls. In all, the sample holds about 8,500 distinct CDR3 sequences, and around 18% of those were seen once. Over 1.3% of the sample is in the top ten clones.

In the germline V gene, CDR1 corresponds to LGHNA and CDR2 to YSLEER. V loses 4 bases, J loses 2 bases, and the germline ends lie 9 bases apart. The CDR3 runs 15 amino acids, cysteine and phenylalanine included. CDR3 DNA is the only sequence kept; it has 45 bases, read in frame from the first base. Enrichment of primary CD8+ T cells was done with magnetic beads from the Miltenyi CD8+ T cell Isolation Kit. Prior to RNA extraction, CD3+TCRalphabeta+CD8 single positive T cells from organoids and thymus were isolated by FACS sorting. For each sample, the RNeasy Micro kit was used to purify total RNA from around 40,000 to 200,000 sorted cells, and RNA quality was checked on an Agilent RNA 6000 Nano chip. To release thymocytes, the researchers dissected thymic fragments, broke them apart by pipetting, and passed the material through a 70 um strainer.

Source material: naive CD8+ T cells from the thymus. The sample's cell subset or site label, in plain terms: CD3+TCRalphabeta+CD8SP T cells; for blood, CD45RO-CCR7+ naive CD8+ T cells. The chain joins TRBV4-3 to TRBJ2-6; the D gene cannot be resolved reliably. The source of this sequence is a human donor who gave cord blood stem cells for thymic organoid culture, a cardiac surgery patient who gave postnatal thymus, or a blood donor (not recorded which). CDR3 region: CASSRLPAGANVLTF. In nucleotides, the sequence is TGCGCCAGCAGCCGACTTCCGGCTGGGGCCAACGTCCTGACTTTC.